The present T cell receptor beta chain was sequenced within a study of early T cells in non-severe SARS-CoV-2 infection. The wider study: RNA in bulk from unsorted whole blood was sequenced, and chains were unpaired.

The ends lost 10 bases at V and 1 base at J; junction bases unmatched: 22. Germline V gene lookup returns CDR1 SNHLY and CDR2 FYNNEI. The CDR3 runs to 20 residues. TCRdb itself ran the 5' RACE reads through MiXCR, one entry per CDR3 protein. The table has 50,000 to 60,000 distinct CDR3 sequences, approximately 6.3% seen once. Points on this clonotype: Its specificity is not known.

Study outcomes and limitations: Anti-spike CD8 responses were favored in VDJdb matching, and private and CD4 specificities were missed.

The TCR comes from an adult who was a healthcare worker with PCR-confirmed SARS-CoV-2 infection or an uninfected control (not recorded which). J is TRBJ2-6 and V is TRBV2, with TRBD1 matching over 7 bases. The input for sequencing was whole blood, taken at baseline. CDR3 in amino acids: CATKKRQGVFLLSGANVLTF. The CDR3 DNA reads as TGTGCCACTAAAAAAAGACAGGGTGTTTTTCTTTTGTCTGGGGCCAACGTCCTGACTTTC.